The rows below give T cell receptor beta chains drawn from one sample of a study of T-cell reconstitution after alpha-beta-depleted transplantation in children. TCRdb called the PCR reads again in MiXCR, with one record for every CDR3 protein. Of fewer than 450,000 distinct CDR3 sequences detected, 15% to 20% appear once; the ten largest clones hold about 41%. The sample here was PBMCs, mostly from graft donor cells, taken 360 days after TCRalphabeta/CD19-depleted stem cell transplant. These receptors came from a male patient between 2 and 9 years old who had a stem cell transplant for acute lymphoblastic leukemia, so the T cells may come from the graft donor. Both conserved end residues are part of each CDR3. A D gene is named only where the DNA matches it firmly. Clone size appears in some rows only: once, few, many, or a class for an expanded clone.

D	size	V	J	length	DNA	CDR3
NA	NA	TRBV29-1	TRBJ1-2	13	TGCAGCGTTGCGGGGGGGCCGAACTATGGCTACACCTTC	CSVAGGPNYGYTF
NA	NA	TRBV7-2	TRBJ2-7	14	TGTGCCAGCAGCTTAGCCTCGGCCCCCTACGAGCAGTACTTC	CASSLASAPYEQYF
NA	NA	TRBV28	TRBJ2-1	11	TGTGCCAGCAGTTTAACGGGGGAGCAGTTCTTC	CASSLTGEQFF
NA	NA	TRBV12-3/TRBV12-4	TRBJ2-6	16	TGTGCCAGCAGACCCAGACGGGCCCCTGGGGCCAACGTCCTGACTTTC	CASRPRRAPGANVLTF
NA	NA	TRBV4-3	TRBJ2-1	17	TGCGCCAGCAGCTCAATTGAGGTTAGGCCCGTTAACAATGAGCAGTTCTTC	CASSSIEVRPVNNEQFF
NA	NA	TRBV12-3/TRBV12-4	TRBJ2-2	12	TGTGCCAGCACAGGGTTCACCGGGGAGCTGTTTTTT	CASTGFTGELFF
NA	NA	TRBV9	TRBJ1-2	12	TGTGCCAGCAGCGACAGGGCATCTGGCTACACCTTC	CASSDRASGYTF
NA	few	TRBV12-5	TRBJ2-7	14	TGTGCTAGTGGTTTGTGGCGGGACCACAACGAGCAGTACTTC	CASGLWRDHNEQYF
NA	NA	TRBV20-1	TRBJ2-5	10	TGCAGTGCTAGCACTGAGACCCAGTACTTC	CSASTETQYF
NA	few	TRBV6-5	TRBJ1-5	15	TGTGCCAGCAGTTACTCAGGGTCTAGCAATCAGCCCCAGCATTTT	CASSYSGSSNQPQHF
TRBD2	NA	TRBV20-1	TRBJ2-1	15	TGCAGTGCAACTAGCGGGAGTAGCTCCTACAATGAGCAGTTCTTC	CSATSGSSSYNEQFF
NA	NA	TRBV4-3	TRBJ2-5	14	TGCGCCAGCAGCCAGATGGGCGGAAAAGAGACCCAGTACTTC	CASSQMGGKETQYF